The clone carrying this T cell receptor (beta chain) was recorded many times. These data originate in a study of T-cell reconstitution after alpha-beta-depleted transplantation in children. During its preparation, the TCRbeta library received unique molecular identifiers. TCRdb itself ran the PCR reads through MiXCR, one entry per CDR3 protein. The sample lists 100,000 or so distinct CDR3 sequences, approximately 6% occurring once. The TCR comes from a female patient between 2 and 15 years old who had a stem cell transplant for Fanconi anemia, so the T cells may come from the graft donor. The specimen comprised PBMCs, mostly from graft donor cells, sampled 60 days after TCRalphabeta/CD19-depleted stem cell transplant.

CDR3 loop: CASSGQAYNEQFF. DNA for the CDR3: TGTGCCAGTTCGGGACAGGCCTACAATGAGCAGTTCTTC. V gene TRBV6-6 combines with J gene TRBJ2-1, with TRBD1 matching 8 bases. The CDR3 loop spans 13 amino acids. V dropped 9 bases and J dropped 2; count of bases not matched to a gene: 3. Germline V gene sequence: CDR1 MNHNY, CDR2 SVGAGI (reference sequence).